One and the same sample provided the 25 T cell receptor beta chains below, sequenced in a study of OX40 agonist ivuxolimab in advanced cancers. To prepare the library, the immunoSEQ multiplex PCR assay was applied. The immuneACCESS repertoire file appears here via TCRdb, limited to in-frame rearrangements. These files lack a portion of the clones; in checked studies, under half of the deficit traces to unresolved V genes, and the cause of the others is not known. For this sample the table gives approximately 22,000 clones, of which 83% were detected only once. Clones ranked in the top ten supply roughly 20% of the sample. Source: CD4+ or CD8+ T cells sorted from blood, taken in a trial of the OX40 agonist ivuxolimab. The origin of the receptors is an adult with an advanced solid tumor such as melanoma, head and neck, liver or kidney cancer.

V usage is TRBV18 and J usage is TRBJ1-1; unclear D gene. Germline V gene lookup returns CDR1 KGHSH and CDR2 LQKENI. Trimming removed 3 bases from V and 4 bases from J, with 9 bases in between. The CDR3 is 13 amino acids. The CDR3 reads CASSPVMGTEAFF. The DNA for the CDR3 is TGTGCCAGCTCACCGGTGATGGGCACTGAAGCTTTCTTT.

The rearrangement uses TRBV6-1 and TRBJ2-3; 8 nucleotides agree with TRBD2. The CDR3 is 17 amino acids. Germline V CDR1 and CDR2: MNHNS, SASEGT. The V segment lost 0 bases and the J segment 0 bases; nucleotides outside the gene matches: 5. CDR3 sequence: CASSEALTSGSTDTQYF. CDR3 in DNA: TGTGCCAGCAGTGAAGCGCTTACTAGCGGTAGCACAGATACGCAGTATTTT.

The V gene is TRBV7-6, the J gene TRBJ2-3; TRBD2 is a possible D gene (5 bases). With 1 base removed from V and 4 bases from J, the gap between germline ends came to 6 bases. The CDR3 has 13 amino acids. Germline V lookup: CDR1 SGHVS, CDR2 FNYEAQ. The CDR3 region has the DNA TGTGCCAGCAGCTTAGTGAGGGCAGATACGCAGTATTTT. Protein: CASSLVRADTQYF.

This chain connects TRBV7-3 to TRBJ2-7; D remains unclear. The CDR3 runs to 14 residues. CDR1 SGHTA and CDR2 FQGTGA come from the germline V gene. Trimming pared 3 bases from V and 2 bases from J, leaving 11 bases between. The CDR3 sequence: CASSLKGNPYEQYF. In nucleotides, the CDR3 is TGTGCCAGCAGCTTGAAAGGGAATCCCTACGAGCAGTACTTC. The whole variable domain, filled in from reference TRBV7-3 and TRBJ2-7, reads GAGVSQTPSNKVTEKGKYVELRCDPISGHTALYWYRQSLGQGPEFLIYFQGTGAADDSGLPNDRFFAVRPEGSVSTLKIQRTERGDSAVYLCASSLKGNPYEQYFGPGTRLTVT.

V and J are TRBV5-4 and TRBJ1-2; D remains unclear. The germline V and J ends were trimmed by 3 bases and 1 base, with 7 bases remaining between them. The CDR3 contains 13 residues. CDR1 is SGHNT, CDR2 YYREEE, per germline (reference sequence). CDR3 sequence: CASSSTGNYGYTF. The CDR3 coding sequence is TGTGCCAGCAGCTCGACGGGTAACTATGGCTACACCTTC. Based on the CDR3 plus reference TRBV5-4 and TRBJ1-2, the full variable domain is ETGVTQSPTHLIKTRGQQVTLRCSSQSGHNTVSWYQQALGQGPQFIFQYYREEENGRGNFPPRFSGLQFPNYSSELNVNALELDDSALYLCASSSTGNYGYTFGSGTRLTVV.

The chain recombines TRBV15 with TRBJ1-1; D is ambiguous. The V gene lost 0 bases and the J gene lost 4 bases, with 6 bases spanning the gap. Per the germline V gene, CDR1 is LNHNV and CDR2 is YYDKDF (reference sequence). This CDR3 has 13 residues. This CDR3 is CATSRERATEAFF. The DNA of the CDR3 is TGTGCCACCAGCAGAGAACGGGCCACTGAAGCTTTCTTT.

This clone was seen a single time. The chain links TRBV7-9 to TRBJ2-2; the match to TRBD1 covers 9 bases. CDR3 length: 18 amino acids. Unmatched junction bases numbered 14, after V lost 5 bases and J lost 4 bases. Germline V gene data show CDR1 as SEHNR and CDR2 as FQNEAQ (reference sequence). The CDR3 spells CASSPILSGTGSTGELFF. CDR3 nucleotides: TGTGCCAGCAGCCCAATATTGTCCGGGACAGGGAGCACCGGGGAGCTGTTTTTT.

The CDR3 coding sequence is TGTGCCAGCCACCTGGGCCCTGAAGCTTTCTTT. Protein sequence: CASHLGPEAFF. The chain links TRBV27 to TRBJ1-1, with D unresolved. Deletions cut 8 bases from V and 6 bases from J, with 10 bases between. This CDR3 region has 11 residues. The germline CDR1 and CDR2 sequences are MNHEY and SMNVEV (reference sequence).

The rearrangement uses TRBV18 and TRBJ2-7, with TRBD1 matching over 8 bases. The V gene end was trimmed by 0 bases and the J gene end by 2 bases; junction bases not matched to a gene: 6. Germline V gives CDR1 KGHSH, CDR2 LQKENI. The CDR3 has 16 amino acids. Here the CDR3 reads CASSPPFGQGAYEQYF. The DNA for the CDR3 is TGTGCCAGCTCACCACCCTTTGGACAGGGTGCCTACGAGCAGTACTTC.

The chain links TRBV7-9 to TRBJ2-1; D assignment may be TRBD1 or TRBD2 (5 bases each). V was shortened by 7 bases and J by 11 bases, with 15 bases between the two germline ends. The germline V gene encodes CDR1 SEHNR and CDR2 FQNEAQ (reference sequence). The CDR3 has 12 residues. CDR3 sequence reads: CASTVDRDQQFF. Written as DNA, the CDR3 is TGTGCCAGCACCGTAGACCGGGACCAGCAGTTCTTC. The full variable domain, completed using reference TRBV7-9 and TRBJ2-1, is DTGVSQNPRHKITKRGQNVTFRCDPISEHNRLYWYRQTLGQGPEFLTYFQNEAQLEKSRLLSDRFSAERPKGSFSTLEIQRTEQGDSAMYLCASTVDRDQQFFGPGTRLTVL.

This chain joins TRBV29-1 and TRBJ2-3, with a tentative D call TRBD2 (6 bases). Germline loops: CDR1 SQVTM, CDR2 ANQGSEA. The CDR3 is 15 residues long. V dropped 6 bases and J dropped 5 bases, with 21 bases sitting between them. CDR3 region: CSVVGQPYGGDTQYF. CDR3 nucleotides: TGCAGCGTGGTCGGACAACCCTACGGGGGAGATACGCAGTATTTT.

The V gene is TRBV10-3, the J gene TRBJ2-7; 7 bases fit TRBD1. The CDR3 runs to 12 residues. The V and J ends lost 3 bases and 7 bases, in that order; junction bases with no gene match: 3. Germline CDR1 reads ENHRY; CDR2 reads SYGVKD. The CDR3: CAISEQGREQYF. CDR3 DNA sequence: TGTGCCATCAGTGAACAGGGGAGAGAGCAGTACTTC.

CDR3 amino acids: CASSTQTIRDRGEYEQYF. The CDR3 DNA is TGTGCCAGCAGCACCCAAACTATACGGGACAGGGGAGAGTACGAGCAGTACTTC. The chain carries TRBV5-6 and TRBJ2-7; 10 bases match TRBD1. The CDR3 is 18 residues long. J lost 4 bases, V lost 4 bases, and 17 bases had no gene match. Germline CDR1 is SGHDT and CDR2 is YYEEEE.

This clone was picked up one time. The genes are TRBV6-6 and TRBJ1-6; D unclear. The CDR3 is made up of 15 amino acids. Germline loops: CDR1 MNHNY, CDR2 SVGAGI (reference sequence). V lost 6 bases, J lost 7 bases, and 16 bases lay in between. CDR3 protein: CASRVGRETNSPLHF. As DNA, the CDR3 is TGTGCCAGCAGGGTAGGACGGGAAACAAATTCACCCCTCCACTTT.

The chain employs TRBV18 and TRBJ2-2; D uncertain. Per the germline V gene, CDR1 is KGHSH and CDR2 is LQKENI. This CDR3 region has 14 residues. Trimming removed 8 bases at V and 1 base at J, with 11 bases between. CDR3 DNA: TGTGCCAGCACCCAATTTCGGAACACCGGGGAGCTGTTTTTT. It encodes CASTQFRNTGELFF.

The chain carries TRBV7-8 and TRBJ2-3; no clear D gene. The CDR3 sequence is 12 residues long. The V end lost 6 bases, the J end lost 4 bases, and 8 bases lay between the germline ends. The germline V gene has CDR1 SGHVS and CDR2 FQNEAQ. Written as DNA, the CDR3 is TGTGCCAGCAGAGGGCCCGCAGATACGCAGTATTTT. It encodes CASRGPADTQYF.

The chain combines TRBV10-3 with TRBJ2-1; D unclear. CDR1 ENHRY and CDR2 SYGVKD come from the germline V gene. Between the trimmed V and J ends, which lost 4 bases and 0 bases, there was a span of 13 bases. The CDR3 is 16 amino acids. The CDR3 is CAISGKNTNSYNEQFF. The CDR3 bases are TGTGCCATCAGTGGTAAAAACACTAACTCCTACAATGAGCAGTTCTTC.

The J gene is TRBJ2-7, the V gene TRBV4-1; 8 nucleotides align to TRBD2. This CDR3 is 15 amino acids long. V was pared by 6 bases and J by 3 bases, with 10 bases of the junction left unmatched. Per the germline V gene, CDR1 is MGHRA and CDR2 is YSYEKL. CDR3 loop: CASSQTSGGLYEQYF. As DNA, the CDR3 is TGCGCCAGCAGTCAGACAAGCGGGGGCCTCTACGAGCAGTACTTC.

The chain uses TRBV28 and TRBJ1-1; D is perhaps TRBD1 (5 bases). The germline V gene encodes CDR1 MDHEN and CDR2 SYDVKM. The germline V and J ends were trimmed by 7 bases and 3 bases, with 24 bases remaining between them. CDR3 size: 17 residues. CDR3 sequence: CASTFPGTNYRDTEAFF. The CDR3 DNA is TGTGCCAGCACCTTTCCCGGGACCAACTACAGAGACACTGAAGCTTTCTTT. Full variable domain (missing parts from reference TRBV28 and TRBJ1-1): DVKVTQSSRYLVKRTGEKVFLECVQDMDHENMFWYRQDPGLGLRLIYFSYDVKMKEKGDIPEGYSVSREKKERFSLILESASTNQTSMYLCASTFPGTNYRDTEAFFGQGTRLTVV.

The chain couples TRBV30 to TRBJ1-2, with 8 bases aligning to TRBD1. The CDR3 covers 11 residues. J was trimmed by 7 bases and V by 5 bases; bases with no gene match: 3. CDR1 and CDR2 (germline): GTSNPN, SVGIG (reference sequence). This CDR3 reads CAWGQGGGYTF. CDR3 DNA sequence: TGTGCCTGGGGACAGGGAGGTGGCTACACCTTC.

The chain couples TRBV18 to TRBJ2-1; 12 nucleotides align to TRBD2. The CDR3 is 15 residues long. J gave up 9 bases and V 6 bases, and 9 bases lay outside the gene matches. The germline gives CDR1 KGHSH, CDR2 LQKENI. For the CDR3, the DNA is TGTGCCAGCTCCCCAGGACTAGCGGGGACGGGTGAGCAGTTCTTC. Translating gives CASSPGLAGTGEQFF.

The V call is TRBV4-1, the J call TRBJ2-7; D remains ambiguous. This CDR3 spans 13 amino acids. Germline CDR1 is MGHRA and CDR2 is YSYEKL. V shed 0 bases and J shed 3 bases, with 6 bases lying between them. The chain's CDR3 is CASSQDEYYEQYF. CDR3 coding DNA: TGCGCCAGCAGCCAAGATGAGTACTACGAGCAGTACTTC.

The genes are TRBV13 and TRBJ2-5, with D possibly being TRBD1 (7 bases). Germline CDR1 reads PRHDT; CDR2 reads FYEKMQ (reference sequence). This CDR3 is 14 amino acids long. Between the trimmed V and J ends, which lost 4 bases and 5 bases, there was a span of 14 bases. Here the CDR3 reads CASSSRGVVETQYF. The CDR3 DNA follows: TGTGCCAGCAGCTCCAGGGGGGTAGTTGAGACCCAGTACTTC. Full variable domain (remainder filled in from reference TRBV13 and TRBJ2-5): AAGVIQSPRHLIKEKRETATLKCYPIPRHDTVYWYQQGPGQDPQFLISFYEKMQSDKGSIPDRFSAQQFSDYHSELNMSSLELGDSALYFCASSSRGVVETQYFGPGTRLLVL.

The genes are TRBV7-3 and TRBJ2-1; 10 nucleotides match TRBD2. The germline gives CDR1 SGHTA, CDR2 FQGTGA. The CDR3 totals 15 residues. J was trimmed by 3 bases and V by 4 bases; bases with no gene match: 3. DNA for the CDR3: TGTGCCAGCAGCTCTTCTAGCGGGGGCTACAATGAGCAGTTCTTC. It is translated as CASSSSSGGYNEQFF. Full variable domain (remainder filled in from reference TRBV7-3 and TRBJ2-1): GAGVSQTPSNKVTEKGKYVELRCDPISGHTALYWYRQSLGQGPEFLIYFQGTGAADDSGLPNDRFFAVRPEGSVSTLKIQRTERGDSAVYLCASSSSSGGYNEQFFGPGTRLTVL.

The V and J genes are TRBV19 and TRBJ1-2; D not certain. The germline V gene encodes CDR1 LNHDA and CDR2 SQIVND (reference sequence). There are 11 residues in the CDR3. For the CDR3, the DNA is TGTGCGCGTTCTGGTAACTATGGCTACACCTTC. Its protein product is CARSGNYGYTF.